This T cell receptor beta chain was captured in a study of blood T cell repertoires in COVID-19. Study overall: Samples came from the United States, Italy and Spain, spanning acute and convalescent COVID-19. From T cells, B-cell-depleted T cells, or PBMCs came the material, which was cDNA or gDNA.

Trimming cost V 4 bases and J 5 bases; bases outside gene matches: 9. This CDR3 has 16 amino acids. CDR1 and CDR2 (germline): LNHDA, SQIVND (reference sequence). It was during active infection that Seattle patients were enrolled and then longitudinally followed. Per the original methods: Researchers report that nucleated cell counts were estimated from reference gene primer amplification. Sequenced by immunoSEQ multiplex PCR; TCRdb stores in-frame clones only, minus some. For V, J and clone size, that table is used; D and trimming come from the DNA. The sample has some 240,000 clones; around 85% are singletons.

Sequencing was carried out using peripheral blood. This TCR was recovered from a woman aged 70-85 years with COVID-19, enrolled during active disease. This chain connects TRBV19 to TRBJ1-5; 9 nucleotides agree with TRBD1. CDR3 coding DNA: TGTGCCAGTAGTAACCACTGGGGACAGGGCCATCAGCCCCAGCATTTT. As protein: CASSNHWGQGHQPQHF.